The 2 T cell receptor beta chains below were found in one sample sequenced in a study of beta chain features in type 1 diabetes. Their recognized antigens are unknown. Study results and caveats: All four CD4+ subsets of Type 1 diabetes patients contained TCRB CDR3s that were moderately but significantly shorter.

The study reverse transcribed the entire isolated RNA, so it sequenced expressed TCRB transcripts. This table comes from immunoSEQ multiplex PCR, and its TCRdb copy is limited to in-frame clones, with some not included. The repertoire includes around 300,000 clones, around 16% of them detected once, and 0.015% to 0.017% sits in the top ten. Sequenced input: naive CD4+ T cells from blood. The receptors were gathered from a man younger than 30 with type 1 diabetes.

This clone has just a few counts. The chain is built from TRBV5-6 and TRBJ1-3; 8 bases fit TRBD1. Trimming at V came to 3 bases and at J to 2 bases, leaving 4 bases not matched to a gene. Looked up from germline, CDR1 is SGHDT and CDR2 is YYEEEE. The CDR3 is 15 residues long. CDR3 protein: CASSSQGAAGNTIYF. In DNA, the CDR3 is TGTGCCAGCAGCTCTCAGGGGGCGGCTGGAAACACCATATATTTT.

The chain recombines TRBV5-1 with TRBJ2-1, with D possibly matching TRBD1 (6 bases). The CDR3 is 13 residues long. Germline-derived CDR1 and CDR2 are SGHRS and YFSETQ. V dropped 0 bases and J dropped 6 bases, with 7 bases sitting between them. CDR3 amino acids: CASSLGGPNEQFF. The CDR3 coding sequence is TGCGCCAGCAGCTTGGGGGGGCCCAATGAGCAGTTCTTC. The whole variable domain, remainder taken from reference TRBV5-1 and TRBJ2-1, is KAGVTQTPRYLIKTRGQQVTLSCSPISGHRSVSWYQQTPGQGLQFLFEYFSETQRNKGNFPGRFSGRQFSNSRSEMNVSTLELGDSALYLCASSLGGPNEQFFGPGTRLTVL.